This T cell receptor beta chain was obtained from a study of beta chain features in type 1 diabetes. Study-wide results and caveats: For cells with high TCR expression, cDNA sequencing could yield over-representation. There was no resolution here of whether HLA type influences TCRB rearrangement. PCR might pick shorter templates more often, in the same way for patients and controls. Type 1 diabetes patients had TCRB CDR3s that were shorter (moderately but significantly so) in all four CD4+ subsets.

This clone showed up just a few times. Its antigen is currently unknown. The investigators reverse transcribed all of the isolated RNA, so they sequenced expressed TCRB transcripts. Only in-frame clones appear in the TCRdb table, and some are missing; sequencing was by immunoSEQ multiplex PCR. The table shows around 350,000 clones, with approximately 12% occurring only once. CDR3 size: 16 residues. Germline V gene lookup returns CDR1 MNHEY and CDR2 SVGAGI. Trimming removed 2 bases at V and 1 base at J, with 15 bases between. Sample: naive CD4+ T cells from blood. The rearrangement joins TRBV6-5 to TRBJ2-7; tentatively, D is TRBD1 (6 bases). This clonotype was obtained from a man younger than 35 in good health. CDR3 nucleotides: TGTGCCAGCAGTTACGCCCTGACAGGAAAGTCCTACGAGCAGTACTTC. Residues: CASSYALTGKSYEQYF.